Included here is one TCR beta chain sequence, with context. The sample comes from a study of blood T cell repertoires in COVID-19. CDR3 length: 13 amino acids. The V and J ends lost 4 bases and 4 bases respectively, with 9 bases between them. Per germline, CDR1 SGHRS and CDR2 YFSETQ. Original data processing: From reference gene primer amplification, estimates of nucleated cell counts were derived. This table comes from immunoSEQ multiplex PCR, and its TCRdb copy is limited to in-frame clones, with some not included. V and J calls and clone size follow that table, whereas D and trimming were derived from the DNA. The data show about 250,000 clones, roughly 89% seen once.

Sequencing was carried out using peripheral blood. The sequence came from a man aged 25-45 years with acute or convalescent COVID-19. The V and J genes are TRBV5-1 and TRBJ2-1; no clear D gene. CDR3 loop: CASSNGDYNEQFF. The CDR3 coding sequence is TGCGCCAGCAGCAACGGAGATTACAATGAGCAGTTCTTC.